The 21 T cell receptor beta chains presented below share a single source sample, sequenced in a study of naive and memory T cell subsets (dated 2017 in TCRdb). A robust, sensitive protocol for the amplification, sequencing and analysis of TCRs was described in the study, in which 3' ligation of a UMI-containing oligonucleotide to TCR cDNA was used. The library was made by 5' RACE. Instrument used: Illumina MiSeq. Four rounds of PCR, run with the SP2 primer together with nested alpha and beta constant region primers, were used to amplify the ligated cDNA. TCRdb applied fastp at Q25 and MiXCR to the public reads, then kept only in-frame beta chains. One record per CDR3 amino acid sequence lists the most common genes and DNA. Here the sample has roughly 62,000 distinct CDR3 sequences; over 7% occur a single time. The ten largest clones represent 8.5% to 10% of the sample. These receptors were taken from a male donor in good health.

This chain connects TRBV5-4 to TRBJ2-1, with 7 bases identical to TRBD1. The V gene's germline CDR1 is SGHNT and CDR2 YYREEE (reference sequence). V gave up 4 bases and J gave up 9 bases; unmatched junction bases: 10. CDR3 length: 14 residues. The CDR3 here is CASSQQTGVREQFF. The CDR3 nucleotides read TGTGCCAGCAGCCAACAAACAGGGGTCCGTGAGCAGTTCTTC.

This clonotype occurred many times. The chain has TRBV27 and TRBJ1-2; D is unresolved. CDR1 and CDR2 (germline): MNHEY, SMNVEV (reference sequence). V was shortened by 5 bases and J by 14 bases, with 24 bases between the two germline ends. The CDR3 runs 14 residues. Here the CDR3 DNA reads TGTGCCAGCAGTCCCAACCCTGATGTCAGCCCCGGTACCTTC. Protein: CASSPNPDVSPGTF.

The rearrangement joins TRBV6-6 to TRBJ2-4; D may match TRBD1 or TRBD2 (6 bases each). The CDR3 sequence is 16 residues long. V was trimmed by 8 bases and J by 0 bases, leaving 17 bases between them. The germline gives CDR1 MNHNY, CDR2 SVGAGI (reference sequence). The CDR3 DNA reads as TGTGCCAGCGAGAAGAAAGGGGGGCTAGCCAAAAACATTCAGTACTTC. Its translation: CASEKKGGLAKNIQYF.

This clonotype was detected many times. J is TRBJ2-5 and V is TRBV30; either TRBD1 or TRBD2 may fit D (5 bases each). CDR3 length: 14 amino acids. Trimming left V 5 bases short and J 4 bases short, with 17 bases between. Per germline, CDR1 GTSNPN and CDR2 SVGIG (reference sequence). The CDR3 region has the DNA TGTGCCTGGCGGGGCACCGGGACCGTAGAGACCCAGTACTTC. It codes for CAWRGTGTVETQYF.

This clonotype was seen ten or more times. This chain joins TRBV20-1 and TRBJ2-5; TRBD2 agrees at 9 bases. Trimming cost V 5 bases and J 5 bases; bases outside gene matches: 9. The CDR3 has 14 residues. From germline, CDR1 is DFQATT and CDR2 SNEGSKA (reference sequence). The CDR3 DNA reads as TGCAGTGCTCATGGCGGGAGGGCTTGGGAGACCCAGTACTTC. It encodes CSAHGGRAWETQYF.

Ten or more counts support this clonotype. This chain joins TRBV3-1 and TRBJ2-7; 13 nucleotides agree with TRBD2. Germline CDR1 and CDR2: LGHDT and YNNKEL (reference sequence). The CDR3 is 14 residues long. The V and J ends lost 3 bases and 4 bases, in that order; junction bases with no gene match: 0. The CDR3 spells CASSQGLAGYEQYF. As DNA, the CDR3 is TGTGCCAGCAGCCAGGGACTAGCGGGATACGAGCAGTACTTC.

This sequence joins TRBV6-5 and TRBJ1-2, with a possible D match to TRBD1 (6 bases). V shed 5 bases and J shed 4 bases, with 17 bases lying between them. This CDR3 region has 15 residues. CDR1 is MNHEY, CDR2 SVGAGI, per germline. The CDR3 spells CASSNLQGIIYGYTF. As DNA, the CDR3 is TGTGCCAGCAGTAACCTCCAGGGGATAATCTATGGCTACACCTTC.

V gene TRBV4-2 combines with J gene TRBJ2-7; D gene ambiguous. The V end lost 7 bases, the J end lost 3 bases, and 19 bases lay between the germline ends. The germline V gene has CDR1 LGHNA and CDR2 YNFKEQ. This CDR3 contains 15 residues. DNA for the CDR3: TGTGCCAGCACCTTTTCGTTGGACGGAGACTACGAGCAGTACTTC. As protein: CASTFSLDGDYEQYF.

This clonotype was found many times. The CDR3: CSARGAISYEQYF. In nucleotides, the CDR3 is TGCAGTGCTAGGGGGGCTATCTCCTACGAGCAGTACTTC. The J gene is TRBJ2-7, the V gene TRBV20-1; D is perhaps TRBD1 (6 bases). Trimming shortened V by 3 bases and J by 0 bases, and 9 bases separated the two germline ends. This CDR3 is built from 13 residues. The germline CDR1 and CDR2 sequences are DFQATT and SNEGSKA (reference sequence).

This sequence joins TRBV29-1 and TRBJ1-4; D remains unclear. Looked up from germline, CDR1 is SQVTM and CDR2 is ANQGSEA. The CDR3 spans 12 residues. V shed 3 bases and J shed 4 bases, with 6 bases lying between them. Here the CDR3 DNA reads TGCAGCGTTGAGGGGAGTAATGAAAAACTGTTTTTT. Its protein is CSVEGSNEKLFF. Together with reference TRBV29-1 and TRBJ1-4, the CDR3 gives the full variable domain: SAVISQKPSRDICQRGTSLTIQCQVDSQVTMMFWYRQQPGQSLTLIATANQGSEATYESGFVIDKFPISRPNLTFSTLTVSNMSPEDSSIYLCSVEGSNEKLFFGSGTQLSVL.

The table lists this clonotype with a few counts. The chain joins TRBV4-1 to TRBJ2-5; a weak D match, TRBD1 (5 bases). Per the germline V gene, CDR1 is MGHRA and CDR2 is YSYEKL. Trimming stripped 0 bases from V and 5 bases from J, with 10 bases between. The CDR3 runs to 14 residues. CDR3 loop: CASSQEAGFETQYF. CDR3 nucleotide sequence: TGCGCCAGCAGCCAAGAAGCAGGGTTTGAGACCCAGTACTTC.

This clonotype showed up many times. The chain combines TRBV5-5 with TRBJ1-5; TRBD1 matches at 7 bases. Germline loops: CDR1 SGHKS, CDR2 YYEKEE (reference sequence). The CDR3 consists of 16 residues. After removal of 6 bases from V and 0 bases from J, the junction contained 9 bases not matched to a gene. The CDR3 is CASIPGDSHSNQPQHF. The CDR3 DNA reads TGTGCCAGCATCCCAGGGGACAGCCATAGCAATCAGCCCCAGCATTTT. The full variable domain, rest sourced from reference TRBV5-5 and TRBJ1-5, is DAGVTQSPTHLIKTRGQQVTLRCSPISGHKSVSWYQQVLGQGPQFIFQYYEKEERGRGNFPDRFSARQFPNYSSELNVNALLLGDSALYLCASIPGDSHSNQPQHFGDGTRLSIL.

This clonotype was seen at least ten times. The CDR3 DNA reads as TGCACGAATCCGGCAGGGACAGATACGCAGTATTTT. Translation: CTNPAGTDTQYF. V usage is TRBV20-1 and J usage is TRBJ2-3; TRBD1 might be the D (5 bases). This CDR3 is built from 12 residues. Germline CDR1 is DFQATT and CDR2 is SNEGSKA (reference sequence).

This clonotype was detected ten times or more. V is TRBV29-1 and J is TRBJ2-1, with TRBD2 matching 9 bases. V shed 4 bases and J 5 bases; nucleotides not matched to a gene: 9. Per germline, CDR1 SQVTM and CDR2 ANQGSEA. The CDR3 is 15 amino acids. CDR3: CSVAGGSSGNNEQFF. Written as DNA, the CDR3 is TGCAGCGTTGCGGGTGGGTCTAGCGGGAACAATGAGCAGTTCTTC.

This clonotype was recorded a few times. This chain connects TRBV12-3 or TRBV12-4 to TRBJ1-5; the D is unclear. The V and J ends lost 3 bases and 2 bases respectively, with 5 bases between them. CDR3 length: 13 residues. CDR3 in DNA: TGTGCCAGCAGTTTTGGTCGCAATCAGCCCCAGCATTTT. This encodes CASSFGRNQPQHF.

This clonotype was recorded many times. One junction end disagrees with the germline gene, perhaps due to a read error. V is TRBV10-2 and J is TRBJ2-1, with TRBD2 matching 7 bases. The CDR3 has 12 amino acids. CDR1 is WSHSY and CDR2 is SAAADI in the germline V gene. CDR3 DNA: TGCGCCAGCAGTGAGTCGGGACTAAATTTTGTCTTC. Translation: CASSESGLNFVF.

This clonotype showed up many times. The chain has TRBV2 and TRBJ1-1, with 10 bases matching TRBD1. V shed 1 base and J 8 bases; nucleotides not matched to a gene: 1. This CDR3 has 13 amino acids. Germline V CDR1 and CDR2: SNHLY, FYNNEI. The CDR3 DNA follows: TGTGCCAGCAGTGAAGAGGGACAGGGGGAAGCTTTCTTT. This gives the protein CASSEEGQGEAFF.

This clonotype has a handful of counts. At one of its ends the junction is not consistent with the germline gene, which may arise from a read error. V is TRBV20-1 and J is TRBJ1-5; 7 bases map to TRBD1. The CDR3 extends over 13 amino acids. The germline V gene encodes CDR1 DFQATT and CDR2 SNEGSKA (reference sequence). CDR3 sequence: CSAGDRDNQPQHF. CDR3 coding DNA: TGCAGTGCTGGAGACAGGGACAATCAGCCCCAGCATTTT.

This chain connects TRBV3-1 to TRBJ2-1; 7 nucleotides line up with TRBD1. Germline V lookup: CDR1 LGHDT, CDR2 YNNKEL (reference sequence). Trimming cost V 1 base and J 4 bases; bases outside gene matches: 4. This CDR3 is 15 amino acids long. The CDR3 nucleotides read TGTGCCAGCAGCCAAGGACAGGGAAGTTACAATGAGCAGTTCTTC. Translated, it gives CASSQGQGSYNEQFF.

This clonotype was counted at least ten times. This chain joins TRBV7-2 and TRBJ2-3; possible D gene TRBD2, 6 bases. The CDR3 sequence is 15 residues long. Germline lookup yields CDR1 SGHTA and CDR2 FQGNSA. V lost 5 bases and J 0 bases, leaving 12 bases between the germline ends. For the CDR3, the DNA is TGTGCCAGCAGCGGGGTAGCGGTTAGCACAGATACGCAGTATTTT. Its protein product is CASSGVAVSTDTQYF. The full variable domain, rest sourced from reference TRBV7-2 and TRBJ2-3, is GAGVSQSPSNKVTEKGKDVELRCDPISGHTALYWYRQSLGQGLEFLIYFQGNSAPDKSGLPSDRFSAERTGGSVSTLTIQRTQQEDSAVYLCASSGVAVSTDTQYFGPGTRLTVL.

This clonotype was counted between two and nine times. The rearrangement uses TRBV25-1 and TRBJ1-2, with no clear D. V dropped 1 base and J dropped 1 base, with 13 bases sitting between them. CDR3 length: 16 amino acids. Germline lookup yields CDR1 MGHDK and CDR2 SYGVNS. Written as DNA, the CDR3 is TGTGCCAGCAGTGAATTCGAGTCGGGCTTTAACTATGGCTACACCTTC. This translates into CASSEFESGFNYGYTF.